This T cell receptor (beta chain) emerged from a study of technical replicates of blood from several donors. The J segment lost 3 bases and the V segment lost 8 bases, leaving 6 bases of the junction unmatched. This CDR3 spans 14 amino acids. Germline values: CDR1 SNHLY, CDR2 FYNNEI. Repertoires were generated with immunoSEQ multiplex PCR, while TCRdb's copy carries only in-frame clones and drops some. The sample records 75,000 to 95,000 clones, approximately 95% being singletons. The chain combines TRBV2 with TRBJ2-3; 9 bases fit TRBD1. The receptor was derived from a human donor in good health. Sequenced input: T cells isolated from PBMCs. The DNA for the CDR3 is TGTGCCAGCTTAGACGGACAGGGGACAGATACGCAGTATTTT. Amino acid sequence: CASLDGQGTDTQYF. The full variable domain, completed using reference TRBV2 and TRBJ2-3, is EPEVTQTPSHQVTQMGQEVILRCVPISNHLYFYWYRQILGQKVEFLVSFYNNEISEKSEIFDDQFSVERPDGSNFTLKIRSTKLEDSAMYFCASLDGQGTDTQYFGPGTRLTVL.